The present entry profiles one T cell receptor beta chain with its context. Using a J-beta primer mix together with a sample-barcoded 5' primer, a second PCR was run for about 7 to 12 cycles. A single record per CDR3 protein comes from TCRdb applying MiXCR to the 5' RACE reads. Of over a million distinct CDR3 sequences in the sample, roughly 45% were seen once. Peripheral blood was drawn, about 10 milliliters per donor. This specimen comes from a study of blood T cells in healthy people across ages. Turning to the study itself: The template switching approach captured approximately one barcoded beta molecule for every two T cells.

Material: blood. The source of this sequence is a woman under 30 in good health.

The CDR3: CASTTTGDGYTF. The CDR3 DNA follows: TGTGCCAGCACTACCACAGGGGATGGCTACACCTTC. This chain connects TRBV4-2 to TRBJ1-2; 7 bases fit TRBD1. The germline CDR1 and CDR2 sequences are LGHNA and YNFKEQ. The CDR3 covers 12 residues. Unmatched junction bases numbered 5, after V lost 7 bases and J lost 6 bases.